The next 27 T cell receptor beta chains were all read from a single sample in a study of read filtering for tumor transcriptome and immune sequencing. From approximately 430 ng of RNA, a library with molecular barcoded alpha/delta and beta/gamma adaptors was made. TCRdb fed the reads into MiXCR, producing one record per CDR3 protein. The sample holds approximately 65,000 distinct CDR3 sequences, around 14% seen once. The sequencing input was a population of CD138-negative cells sorted from bone marrow. Source of these receptors: a donor at least 40 years old with multiple myeloma.

This clonotype was seen repeatedly, ten times or more. The J gene is TRBJ1-2, the V gene TRBV7-3; tentatively, D is TRBD1 (5 bases). V lost 4 bases, J lost 2 bases, and 14 bases lay in between. Germline V lookup: CDR1 SGHTA, CDR2 FQGTGA. CDR3 size: 15 residues. CDR3 coding DNA: TGTGCCAGCAGCTCCGGGGGAGGGGAGAACTATGGCTACACCTTC. Residues: CASSSGGGENYGYTF.

This clonotype has a count of ten or more. The chain employs TRBV7-2 and TRBJ1-4; TRBD1 matches at 11 bases. CDR1 is SGHTA and CDR2 is FQGNSA in the germline V gene. After removal of 5 bases from V and 10 bases from J, the junction contained 9 bases not matched to a gene. This CDR3 has 15 residues. This CDR3 reads CASSETGTGGRKLFF. The CDR3 DNA reads TGTGCCAGCAGCGAGACCGGGACAGGGGGGAGAAAACTGTTTTTT.

Ten or more counts support this clonotype. The genes are TRBV5-1 and TRBJ2-5; 11 nucleotides agree with TRBD2. There are 15 residues in the CDR3. V shed 0 bases, J shed 4 bases, and the junction held 2 bases outside the gene matches. The V gene's germline CDR1 is SGHRS and CDR2 YFSETQ. DNA of the CDR3: TGCGCCAGCAGCTTGGGACTAGCGGGGCTAGAGACCCAGTACTTC. Its protein product is CASSLGLAGLETQYF.

A few counts support this clonotype. The J gene is TRBJ2-5, the V gene TRBV4-1; D gene uncertain. Germline V CDR1 and CDR2: MGHRA, YSYEKL. The CDR3 contains 14 residues. Trimming pared 1 base from V and 1 base from J, leaving 7 bases between. CDR3 amino acids: CASSQVSIQETQYF. CDR3 nucleotides: TGCGCCAGCAGCCAAGTCTCGATCCAAGAGACCCAGTACTTC.

This clonotype was counted between two and nine times. A much larger clone lies a single base off, so this may be a read error. The CDR3 does not end in the conserved phenylalanine or tryptophan, so this is likely a read error. The chain is built from TRBV7-9 and TRBJ2-5; 7 bases agree with TRBD1. This CDR3 is built from 14 residues. The junction had 2 bases not matched to a gene; V was cut back by 4 bases and J by 0 bases. The germline V gene encodes CDR1 SEHNR and CDR2 FQNEAQ (reference sequence). CDR3 sequence (DNA): TGTGCCAGCAGCTGGGGACAGAACCAAGAGACCCAGTACTAC. Amino acids: CASSWGQNQETQYY.

This clonotype was observed a handful of times. The rearrangement joins TRBV28 to TRBJ2-2; 8 nucleotides agree with TRBD2. Per the germline V gene, CDR1 is MDHEN and CDR2 is SYDVKM. V lost 3 bases, J lost 5 bases, and 8 bases stayed unmatched. This CDR3 has 16 residues. The CDR3 loop is CASSFTSSGSTGELFF. The CDR3 DNA is TGTGCCAGCAGTTTTACGTCTAGCGGGTCGACCGGGGAGCTGTTTTTT.

This chain connects TRBV6-2 or TRBV6-3 to TRBJ1-2; D gene unclear. V was pared by 0 bases and J by 4 bases, with 12 bases between. The length of the CDR3 is 15 residues. The germline gives CDR1 MNHEY, CDR2 SVGEGT. CDR3 protein: CASSYSPQRRYGYTF. CDR3 DNA sequence: TGTGCCAGCAGTTACTCGCCCCAACGGCGCTATGGCTACACCTTC.

Ten or more counts support this clonotype. V usage is TRBV7-3 and J usage is TRBJ2-1; perhaps D is TRBD1 or TRBD2 (6 bases each). The ends were cut back, 8 bases at V and 6 bases at J, with 20 bases in the middle. This CDR3 spans 15 amino acids. Germline V CDR1 and CDR2: SGHTA, FQGTGA. In DNA form, the CDR3 reads TGTGCCAGCGCCCCATTAGGGGGAGCGGGCAATGAGCAGTTCTTC. Amino acid sequence: CASAPLGGAGNEQFF. Full variable domain (outside the CDR3, taken from reference TRBV7-3 and TRBJ2-1): GAGVSQTPSNKVTEKGKYVELRCDPISGHTALYWYRQSLGQGPEFLIYFQGTGAADDSGLPNDRFFAVRPEGSVSTLKIQRTERGDSAVYLCASAPLGGAGNEQFFGPGTRLTVL.

The table lists this clonotype with a count of one. With a much larger clone just one base away, this may be a read error. This chain connects TRBV11-2 to TRBJ2-7; no clear D gene. CDR1 is SGHAT and CDR2 is FQNNGV in the germline V gene. This CDR3 is built from 16 residues. Trimming shortened V by 4 bases and J by 3 bases, and 19 bases separated the two germline ends. CDR3 nucleotides: TGTGCCAGCAGCTCGATGGCGAGTGGGCGCCACTACGAGCAGTACTTC. Protein product: CASSSMASGRHYEQYF. The complete variable domain, with remaining parts taken from reference TRBV11-2 and TRBJ2-7, reads EAGVAQSPRYKIIEKRQSVAFWCNPISGHATLYWYQQILGQGPKLLIQFQNNGVVDDSQLPKDRFSAERLKGVDSTLKIQPAKLEDSAVYLCASSSMASGRHYEQYFGPGTRLTVT.

This clonotype came up many times. CDR3 nucleotide sequence: TGCAGCGTTGAAAATCCAGGAAAGCATGGCTACACCTTC. Translated, it gives CSVENPGKHGYTF. The chain combines TRBV29-1 with TRBJ1-2, with D hard to call. Trimming cost V 2 bases and J 6 bases, with 13 bases left between them. Per germline, CDR1 SQVTM and CDR2 ANQGSEA. This CDR3 is 13 amino acids long.

The table lists this clonotype with many counts. The chain recombines TRBV5-1 with TRBJ1-1; D call uncertain. The V gene's germline CDR1 is SGHRS and CDR2 YFSETQ. The CDR3 totals 11 residues. Trimming stripped 3 bases from V and 4 bases from J, with 4 bases between. CDR3 sequence: CASSSTTEAFF. For the CDR3, the DNA is TGCGCCAGCAGCTCCACCACTGAAGCTTTCTTT.

At least ten counts were recorded for this clonotype. The CDR3 DNA reads TGTGCCAGCAGTCAGATTTCAACAGGATACAATGAGCAGTTCTTC. Protein: CASSQISTGYNEQFF. J is TRBJ2-1 and V is TRBV28; D perhaps matches TRBD1 (5 bases). V was shortened by 5 bases and J by 4 bases, with 15 bases between the two germline ends. The CDR3 spans 15 residues. Germline V CDR1 and CDR2: MDHEN, SYDVKM.

This clonotype was found many times. The chain uses TRBV20-1 and TRBJ2-2, with D possibly being TRBD2 (6 bases). The germline V gene encodes CDR1 DFQATT and CDR2 SNEGSKA (reference sequence). Trimming left V 6 bases short and J 5 bases short, with 22 bases between. CDR3 length: 16 amino acids. The CDR3 is CSARTPSERGTGELFF. The DNA for the CDR3 is TGCAGTGCCAGAACCCCTAGCGAAAGGGGTACCGGGGAGCTGTTTTTT.

This clonotype was seen ten or more times. The V call is TRBV10-3, the J call TRBJ1-1; maybe TRBD1 (6 bases). The CDR3 sequence is 13 residues long. V gave up 9 bases and J gave up 1 base, with 12 bases separating them. Germline V gives CDR1 ENHRY, CDR2 SYGVKD. The chain's CDR3 is CAMGAQANTEAFF. DNA for the CDR3: TGTGCCATGGGGGCACAGGCGAACACTGAAGCTTTCTTT.

This clonotype showed up many times. The chain recombines TRBV27 with TRBJ2-5; D is ambiguous. Germline V gene data show CDR1 as MNHEY and CDR2 as SMNVEV (reference sequence). The CDR3 is made up of 13 amino acids. The V end was cut by 0 bases, the J end by 5 bases, with 7 bases between. The CDR3 loop reads CASSLSATETQYF. In DNA, the CDR3 is TGTGCCAGCAGTTTATCTGCTACGGAGACCCAGTACTTC.

This clonotype was observed at least ten times. The chain has TRBV20-1 and TRBJ2-1; the D is unclear. Germline lookup yields CDR1 DFQATT and CDR2 SNEGSKA (reference sequence). The V gene lost 0 bases and the J gene lost 10 bases, with 10 bases spanning the gap. There are 12 residues in the CDR3. DNA of the CDR3: TGCAGTGCTAGAGATGACTCGGCGGAGCAGTTCTTC. Translation gives CSARDDSAEQFF.

This clonotype was seen many times. The gene calls are TRBV27 and TRBJ2-3; 7 bases fit TRBD1. V was pared by 5 bases and J by 0 bases, with 5 bases of the junction left unmatched. The CDR3 is 15 amino acids. Germline V gives CDR1 MNHEY, CDR2 SMNVEV (reference sequence). This chain's CDR3 is CASSPGTVSTDTQYF. The CDR3 DNA follows: TGTGCCAGCAGTCCCGGGACAGTTAGCACAGATACGCAGTATTTT.

This clonotype was counted many times. The J gene is TRBJ1-5, the V gene TRBV19, with TRBD1 identical over 10 bases. CDR1 LNHDA and CDR2 SQIVND come from the germline V gene (reference sequence). The CDR3 loop spans 18 amino acids. The ends lost 2 bases at V and 2 bases at J; junction bases unmatched: 9. The CDR3 loop reads CASSIRQGARTGNQPQHF. CDR3 coding DNA: TGTGCCAGTAGTATACGACAGGGGGCGCGGACGGGCAATCAGCCCCAGCATTTT.

In its sample, this clonotype was seen many times. This chain links TRBV5-1 with TRBJ2-1; D is undetermined. V was clipped by 3 bases and J by 0 bases, with 13 bases between them. This CDR3 has 16 residues. The germline V gene has CDR1 SGHRS and CDR2 YFSETQ. The CDR3 DNA is TGCGCCAGCAGCTCAACCCTAGGCAGCTCCTACAATGAGCAGTTCTTC. Translation: CASSSTLGSSYNEQFF.

This clonotype has at least ten counts. The chain links TRBV7-9 to TRBJ2-7; the match to TRBD2 covers 7 bases. This CDR3 spans 17 amino acids. Germline values: CDR1 SEHNR, CDR2 FQNEAQ (reference sequence). V trimming: 2 bases; J trimming: 5 bases; junction bases outside the gene matches: 15. CDR3 DNA: TGTGCCAGCAGCTTAATTGGGGGGGTGGAGGGTACCCACGAGCAGTACTTC. Translation: CASSLIGGVEGTHEQYF.

In this sample, this clonotype turned up many times. J is TRBJ2-7 and V is TRBV25-1; 14 nucleotides align to TRBD2. CDR3 length equals 15 residues. Germline CDR1 is MGHDK and CDR2 is SYGVNS. The junction had 5 bases not matched to a gene; V was cut back by 6 bases and J by 4 bases. For the CDR3, the DNA is TGTGCCAGCAGCGCAGGACTAGCGGGAGGTTACGAGCAGTACTTC. This translates into CASSAGLAGGYEQYF.

This clonotype has at least ten counts. This chain connects TRBV29-1 to TRBJ2-7; a weak D match, TRBD1 (6 bases). The CDR3 spans 14 residues. Germline V gene lookup returns CDR1 SQVTM and CDR2 ANQGSEA. The V and J ends lost 0 bases and 0 bases respectively, with 9 bases between them. This CDR3 is CSVEEQGSSYEQYF. The CDR3 DNA reads as TGCAGCGTTGAAGAGCAGGGGTCCTCCTACGAGCAGTACTTC.

This clonotype came up many times. The chain links TRBV3-1 to TRBJ1-5, with 8 nucleotides matching TRBD1. Germline values: CDR1 LGHDT, CDR2 YNNKEL (reference sequence). This CDR3 has 14 residues. V lost 1 base and J lost 7; bases outside the gene matches: 3. The CDR3, as DNA: TGTGCCAGCAGCCAAGGGACAGGGAGCCAGCCCCAGCATTTT. Amino acids: CASSQGTGSQPQHF.

This clonotype was observed at least ten times. The junction departs from the called germline gene at one end, perhaps through a read error. The rearrangement links TRBV7-2 to TRBJ2-3, with 7 bases lining up with TRBD2. Looked up from germline, CDR1 is SGHTA and CDR2 is FQGNSA. The CDR3 runs to 16 residues. CDR3 amino acids: CASSLAAAWKTDTQYF. DNA of the CDR3: TGTGCCAGCAGCCTAGCGGCCGCCTGGAAGACAGATACGCAGTATTTT. The entire variable domain, with the rest obtained from reference TRBV7-2 and TRBJ2-3, is as follows: GAGVSQSPSNKVTEKGKDVELRCDPISGHTALYWYRQSLGQGLEFLIYFQGNSAPDKSGLPSDRFSAERTGGSVSTLTIQRTQQEDSAVYLCASSLAAAWKTDTQYFGPGTRLTVL.

This clonotype was counted a few times. The V call is TRBV3-1, the J call TRBJ2-1, with 7 bases identical to TRBD2. V lost 6 bases to trimming and J lost 2 bases; unmatched junction nucleotides: 7. Germline lookup yields CDR1 LGHDT and CDR2 YNNKEL (reference sequence). The CDR3 totals 15 residues. The CDR3 nucleotides are TGTGCCAGCAGTAAGCGGGAACCTACCTACAATGAGCAGTTCTTC. It translates to CASSKREPTYNEQFF.

This clonotype has a count of ten or more. It is likely a read error, because the conserved phenylalanine at the end of the CDR3 is missing. The DNA is left out, because the CDR3 cannot be placed on it with certainty; the CDR3 is given as TCRdb lists it. V gene TRBV7-9 combines with J gene TRBJ2-1; TRBD2 was called by the table and not checked on the DNA. The CDR3 region is 15 residues in length, termini included. Germline V gene data show CDR1 as SEHNR and CDR2 as FQNEAQ (reference sequence). The CDR3 protein is CASSLDRGRSATVGI.

A remark on this clonotype: A much larger clone differs by one base, so this may be a read error. The genes are TRBV9 and TRBJ1-5; D possibly corresponds to TRBD1 (5 bases). In germline, CDR1 is SGDLS, CDR2 YYNGEE. The CDR3 is made up of 15 amino acids. CDR3 DNA sequence: TGTGCCAGCAGCGTAGGGGGGTTTGGCAATCAGCCCCGGCATTTT. The encoded protein is CASSVGGFGNQPRHF. The complete variable domain, with remaining parts taken from reference TRBV9 and TRBJ1-5, reads DSGVTQTPKHLITATGQRVTLRCSPRSGDLSVYWYQQSLDQGLQFLIQYYNGEERAKGNILERFSAQQFPDLHSELNLSSLELGDSALYFCASSVGGFGNQPRHFGDGTRLSIL.